The rows below give T cell receptor beta chains drawn from one sample of a study of early T cells in non-severe SARS-CoV-2 infection. TCRdb recomputed calls from the 5' RACE reads with MiXCR, one row per CDR3 protein. Of about 34,000 distinct CDR3 sequences in the sample, over 5% were seen once. Specimen: whole blood. These receptors came from an adult who was a healthcare worker with PCR-confirmed SARS-CoV-2 infection or an uninfected control (not recorded which). Each CDR3 is given with its conserved first and last residue. Each record gives: V gene, clone size, J gene, D gene, CDR3 protein, CDR3 DNA. The D gene is left open where the match is weak. The size of a clone is reported for some rows only, either as once, few or many, or as a class for expanded clones.

V: TRBV5-5; size: many; J: TRBJ1-5; D: TRBD1; CDR3: CASSLQGQSYQPQHF; DNA: TGTGCCAGCAGCTTGCAGGGACAGAGTTATCAGCCCCAGCATTTT
V: TRBV30; size: medium-sized; J: TRBJ2-1; D: TRBD2; CDR3: CAWRGPGLGRDEQFF; DNA: TGTGCCTGGAGGGGTCCGGGACTAGGGAGGGATGAGCAGTTCTTC
V: TRBV4-1; size: many; J: TRBJ1-2; D: NA; CDR3: CASSQDQAYGYTF; DNA: TGCGCCAGCAGCCAAGATCAAGCCTATGGCTACACCTTC
V: TRBV28; size: many; J: TRBJ1-4; D: NA; CDR3: CASSLMGASEKLFF; DNA: TGTGCCAGCAGTTTAATGGGGGCTAGCGAAAAACTGTTTTTT
V: TRBV27; size: NA; J: TRBJ2-1; D: TRBD2; CDR3: CASSPRGDNEQFF; DNA: TGTGCCAGCTCGCCCCGGGGGGACAATGAGCAGTTCTTC
V: TRBV28; size: many; J: TRBJ1-2; D: NA; CDR3: CASTPVQEGDGYTF; DNA: TGTGCCAGCACCCCGGTGCAGGAGGGCGATGGCTACACCTTC
V: TRBV14; size: few; J: TRBJ1-4; D: NA; CDR3: CASSLRVAGRGEKLFF; DNA: TGTGCCAGCAGCTTACGGGTCGCAGGTCGCGGAGAAAAACTGTTTTTT
V: TRBV6-1; size: many; J: TRBJ1-6; D: NA; CDR3: CASRDGGGTYNSPLHF; DNA: TGTGCCAGCAGAGATGGGGGTGGAACCTATAATTCACCCCTCCACTTT
V: TRBV5-1; size: NA; J: TRBJ2-1; D: TRBD1; CDR3: CASSPEPRTGGIMNEQFF; DNA: TGCGCCAGCAGCCCCGAACCCCGGACAGGGGGGATTATGAATGAGCAGTTCTTC
V: TRBV5-5; size: NA; J: TRBJ2-3; D: NA; CDR3: CASSLDGTSTDTQYF; DNA: TGTGCCAGCAGCTTGGATGGGACGTCGACAGATACGCAGTATTTT